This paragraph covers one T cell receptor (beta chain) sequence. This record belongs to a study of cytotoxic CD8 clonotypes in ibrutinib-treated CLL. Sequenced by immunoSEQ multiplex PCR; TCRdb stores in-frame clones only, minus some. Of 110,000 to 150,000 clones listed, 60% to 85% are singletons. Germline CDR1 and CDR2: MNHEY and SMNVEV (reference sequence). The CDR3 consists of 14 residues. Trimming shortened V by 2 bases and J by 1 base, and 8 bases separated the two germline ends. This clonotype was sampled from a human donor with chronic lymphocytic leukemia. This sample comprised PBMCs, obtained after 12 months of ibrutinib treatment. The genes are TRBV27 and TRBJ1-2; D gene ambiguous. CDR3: CASSLGGLNYGYTF. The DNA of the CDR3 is TGTGCCAGCAGTTTAGGAGGCCTTAACTATGGCTACACCTTC.